This T cell receptor beta chain was found in a study of a mutant IDH1 vaccine in newly diagnosed glioma. Looking at the study overall: Treated patients comprised approximately 60% males and about 40% females, mean age 40.4 years. Patients previously underwent radiotherapy, temozolomide, or both, and most underwent both.

Of note for this clone: Its antigen is undetermined.

Libraries were prepared by immunoSEQ multiplex PCR; TCRdb keeps only in-frame clonotypes and omits some of them. The table lists 20,000 to 25,000 clones, approximately 93% of them singletons. Study findings and constraints: Changes to the top peripheral T cell clonotypes appeared unrelated to pseudoprogression.

V was shortened by 2 bases and J by 3 bases, with 11 bases between the two germline ends. Germline V gives CDR1 SGHRS, CDR2 YFSETQ. The CDR3 consists of 14 residues. Time point indicated: baseline, week 1 (first vaccination visit). Treatment: pre-vaccination baseline after standard-of-care therapy. Each donor presented with a new WHO grade 3 or 4 astrocytoma that tested IDH1-mutant and showed ATRX loss. The sequences come from PBMCs, collected from a glioma patient treated with radiotherapy, temozolomide or both. The rearrangement uses TRBV5-1 and TRBJ1-1; D gene unclear. This sequence originates from a man aged 25 to 40 with glioma. The CDR3 sequence is CASSFRLGDTEAFF. The CDR3, as DNA: TGCGCCAGCAGCTTCCGGCTTGGGGACACTGAAGCTTTCTTT.